Below, 7 T cell receptor beta chains from the same sample are listed, as sequenced in a study of beta chain features in type 1 diabetes. Expressed TCRB transcripts were sequenced, since all the RNA that had been isolated was reverse transcribed. Some clones are missing from TCRdb's copy, which holds only in-frame ones; the method was immunoSEQ multiplex PCR. The top ten hold 0.015% to 0.02% of the sample, which has around 250,000 clones, approximately 13% seen once. Study-wide points: Shorter TCRB CDR3s, moderately but significantly so, marked every one of the four CD4+ subsets in Type 1 diabetes patients.

No cognate antigen is known for these TCRs. Sequenced sample: naive CD4+ T cells from blood. These receptors were taken from a man younger than 45 with type 1 diabetes.

This chain connects TRBV4-1 to TRBJ2-5; D is possibly TRBD1 (5 bases). From germline, CDR1 is MGHRA and CDR2 YSYEKL. CDR3 length equals 15 residues. V lost 4 bases and J 5 bases, leaving 17 bases between the germline ends. The CDR3 spells CASSRLGHSGETQYF. CDR3 nucleotide sequence: TGCGCCAGCAGCCGACTTGGACACTCCGGGGAGACCCAGTACTTC.

The rearrangement uses TRBV19 and TRBJ2-5; 10 positions agree with TRBD1. The CDR3 runs to 14 residues. Germline V gene lookup returns CDR1 LNHDA and CDR2 SQIVND (reference sequence). The ends lost 8 bases at V and 3 bases at J; junction bases unmatched: 6. DNA of the CDR3: TGTGCCAGTGACCCCGGACAGGGGGAAGAGACCCAGTACTTC. It codes for CASDPGQGEETQYF. Full variable domain (remainder filled in from reference TRBV19 and TRBJ2-5): DGGITQSPKYLFRKEGQNVTLSCEQNLNHDAMYWYRQDPGQGLRLIYYSQIVNDFQKGDIAEGYSVSREKKESFPLTVTSAQKNPTAFYLCASDPGQGEETQYFGPGTRLLVL.

The CDR3 region is CASSTEAGKTQYF. The CDR3 coding sequence is TGTGCCAGTAGTACCGAAGCGGGGAAGACCCAGTACTTC. The chain uses TRBV19 and TRBJ2-5; 7 bases match TRBD2. Germline CDR1 and CDR2: LNHDA and SQIVND (reference sequence). The CDR3 has 13 residues. V shed 4 bases, J shed 6 bases, and the junction held 5 bases outside the gene matches.

This clone has more than one count but fewer than ten. The chain uses TRBV10-3 and TRBJ2-5; 10 positions match TRBD1. CDR1 and CDR2 from the germline V gene are ENHRY and SYGVKD. The CDR3 has 13 residues. The V and J ends lost 6 bases and 3 bases, in that order; junction bases with no gene match: 1. The CDR3, as DNA: TGTGCCATCAGCGGACAGGGGGAAGAGACCCAGTACTTC. Its translation: CAISGQGEETQYF.

This clone was counted only a few times. The chain links TRBV5-1 to TRBJ2-3; TRBD2 might be the D (5 bases). The CDR3 runs 14 residues. Germline V lookup: CDR1 SGHRS, CDR2 YFSETQ. Trimming shortened V by 4 bases and J by 2 bases, and 11 bases separated the two germline ends. CDR3 amino acids: CASSPDGDTDTQYF. The DNA for the CDR3 is TGCGCCAGCAGCCCCGACGGGGACACAGATACGCAGTATTTT.

V and J are TRBV19 and TRBJ2-1, with TRBD2 matching 9 bases. The V gene end was trimmed by 7 bases and the J gene end by 2 bases; junction bases not matched to a gene: 9. CDR3 length equals 16 residues. In germline, CDR1 is LNHDA, CDR2 SQIVND (reference sequence). The CDR3 loop reads CASTPAGLATYNEQFF. The CDR3 DNA follows: TGTGCCAGTACCCCGGCCGGACTAGCGACCTACAATGAGCAGTTCTTC.

The chain uses TRBV5-1 and TRBJ1-2, with TRBD1 matching over 7 bases. After removal of 4 bases from V and 2 bases from J, the junction contained 8 bases not matched to a gene. The CDR3 runs 15 residues. CDR1 and CDR2 (germline): SGHRS, YFSETQ. Here the CDR3 reads CASSPEVDRNYGYTF. The CDR3 region has the DNA TGCGCCAGCAGCCCCGAGGTGGACAGGAACTATGGCTACACCTTC.